The 26 T cell receptor beta chains listed next were all sequenced from one sample in a study of blood T cell repertoires in COVID-19 (dated by TCRdb to between 2020 and 2021). Library preparation was by the immunoSEQ multiplex PCR assay. Sourced from immuneACCESS, this table was stored by TCRdb with only in-frame sequences that have V and J called. A share of the clones is absent; for the studies checked, an unresolved V gene accounts for under half, and the remainder has no known explanation. The sample records 380,000 or so clones, roughly 90% of which are singletons. The ten largest clonotypes hold roughly 1.2% of the sample. Sequencing used peripheral blood. These receptors were collected from a middle-aged man with acute or convalescent COVID-19.

The V gene is TRBV6-1, the J gene TRBJ2-7, with 7 bases that match TRBD2. Germline CDR1 MNHNS, CDR2 SASEGT. There are 15 residues in the CDR3. Trimming removed 3 bases from V and 3 bases from J; junction bases left unmatched: 8. As DNA, the CDR3 is TGTGCCAGCAGTGACAGGCAGCGGGGAGTCTACGAGCAGTACTTC. It is translated as CASSDRQRGVYEQYF.

The chain is built from TRBV19 and TRBJ1-1; unclear D gene. The germline V and J ends were trimmed by 3 bases and 6 bases, with 8 bases remaining between them. The germline V gene has CDR1 LNHDA and CDR2 SQIVND (reference sequence). The CDR3 runs 12 residues. CDR3 sequence: CASSIRGAEAFF. The CDR3 DNA reads TGTGCCAGTAGTATTAGAGGAGCTGAAGCTTTCTTT.

This clone was seen just once. The rearrangement uses TRBV6-5 and TRBJ1-2; D is unresolved. Germline-derived CDR1 and CDR2 are MNHEY and SVGAGI. The CDR3 length is 12 residues. Between the trimmed V and J ends, which lost 8 bases and 2 bases, there was a span of 9 bases. DNA of the CDR3: TGTGCCAGCCGGACGGGAAACTATGGCTACACCTTC. Amino acid sequence: CASRTGNYGYTF.

The gene calls are TRBV19 and TRBJ2-4; a weak D match, TRBD2 (5 bases). Germline V lookup: CDR1 LNHDA, CDR2 SQIVND (reference sequence). V lost 3 bases and J 7 bases, leaving 10 bases between the germline ends. This CDR3 is 13 amino acids long. The CDR3 DNA follows: TGTGCCAGTAGTATCGCCGGGAAGAACATTCAGTACTTC. As protein: CASSIAGKNIQYF.

The chain combines TRBV27 with TRBJ2-1, with D perhaps TRBD1 (5 bases). The germline V gene encodes CDR1 MNHEY and CDR2 SMNVEV (reference sequence). This CDR3 is 15 amino acids long. Trimming removed 2 bases from V and 4 bases from J, with 12 bases in between. CDR3 protein: CASSLDRTPYNEQFF. For the CDR3, the DNA is TGTGCCAGCAGTTTAGACAGAACACCTTACAATGAGCAGTTCTTC.

The chain couples TRBV9 to TRBJ1-3, with TRBD1 matching 7 bases. The CDR3 runs to 16 residues. V lost 3 bases to trimming and J lost 4 bases; unmatched junction nucleotides: 10. Germline CDR1 reads SGDLS; CDR2 reads YYNGEE. The CDR3 sequence: CASSAQGGAGGNTIYF. The CDR3 nucleotides are TGTGCCAGCAGCGCTCAGGGGGGAGCGGGCGGAAACACCATATATTTT.

This clone appeared many times. DNA of the CDR3: TGTGCCACCAGCAGAGGAGGCGACGACTATGGCTACACCTTC. It is translated as CATSRGGDDYGYTF. V usage is TRBV15 and J usage is TRBJ1-2; D is unresolved. The V gene lost 1 base and the J gene lost 3 bases, with 9 bases spanning the gap. The CDR3 is made up of 14 amino acids. CDR1 and CDR2 from the germline V gene are LNHNV and YYDKDF (reference sequence). The whole variable domain, remainder taken from reference TRBV15 and TRBJ1-2, is DAMVIQNPRYQVTQFGKPVTLSCSQTLNHNVMYWYQQKSSQAPKLLFHYYDKDFNNEADTPDNFQSRRPNTSFCFLDIRSPGLGDTAMYLCATSRGGDDYGYTFGSGTRLTVV.

The V and J genes are TRBV27 and TRBJ2-6; no clear D. The germline V gene has CDR1 MNHEY and CDR2 SMNVEV (reference sequence). Trimming took 2 bases from V and 2 from J, leaving 7 bases between them. The CDR3 is made up of 15 amino acids. CDR3 DNA sequence: TGTGCCAGCAGTTTAATCAGAACTGGGGCCAACGTCCTGACTTTC. Translation: CASSLIRTGANVLTF.

The chain has TRBV28 and TRBJ1-5; the match to TRBD1 covers 8 bases. J gave up 6 bases and V 3 bases, and 7 bases lay outside the gene matches. CDR3 length equals 15 residues. The germline V gene has CDR1 MDHEN and CDR2 SYDVKM. For the CDR3, the DNA is TGTGCCAGCAGTTTCCGAGACAGGGGTTTTCAGCCCCAGCATTTT. Amino acid sequence: CASSFRDRGFQPQHF.

This rearrangement joins TRBV19 to TRBJ2-1; TRBD2 aligns across 8 bases. Germline lookup yields CDR1 LNHDA and CDR2 SQIVND (reference sequence). This CDR3 region has 17 residues. J gave up 2 bases and V 0 bases, and 6 bases lay outside the gene matches. The CDR3 sequence: CASSIDLPAGAYNEQFF. In nucleotides, the CDR3 is TGTGCCAGTAGTATAGATCTCCCAGCGGGAGCCTACAATGAGCAGTTCTTC. The full variable domain, completed using reference TRBV19 and TRBJ2-1, is DGGITQSPKYLFRKEGQNVTLSCEQNLNHDAMYWYRQDPGQGLRLIYYSQIVNDFQKGDIAEGYSVSREKKESFPLTVTSAQKNPTAFYLCASSIDLPAGAYNEQFFGPGTRLTVL.

This chain connects TRBV28 to TRBJ2-7, with 7 bases identical to TRBD1. The CDR3 is 14 amino acids. With V trimmed by 2 bases and J by 4 bases, 5 bases remained unmatched. Germline CDR1 is MDHEN and CDR2 is SYDVKM. CDR3 sequence (DNA): TGTGCCAGCAGTTTACCTAGGGACAGTTACGAGCAGTACTTC. It specifies CASSLPRDSYEQYF. The full variable domain, in which reference TRBV28 and TRBJ2-7 provide the parts outside the CDR3, is DVKVTQSSRYLVKRTGEKVFLECVQDMDHENMFWYRQDPGLGLRLIYFSYDVKMKEKGDIPEGYSVSREKKERFSLILESASTNQTSMYLCASSLPRDSYEQYFGPGTRLTVT.

This sequence joins TRBV3-1 (or the pseudogene TRBV3-2) and TRBJ2-1, with a tentative D call TRBD1 (6 bases). Trimming stripped 5 bases from V and 3 bases from J, with 14 bases between. The germline V gene has CDR1 LGHDT and CDR2 YNNKEL (reference sequence). This CDR3 has 15 amino acids. CDR3 in amino acids: CASSTGIASYNEQFF. CDR3 sequence (DNA): TGTGCCAGCAGCACAGGGATAGCGAGCTACAATGAGCAGTTCTTC.

The V call is TRBV3-1 (or the pseudogene TRBV3-2), the J call TRBJ1-4; 7 nucleotides line up with TRBD1. After removal of 4 bases from V and 7 bases from J, the junction contained 3 bases not matched to a gene. Germline V CDR1 and CDR2: LGHDT, YNNKEL (reference sequence). The CDR3 length is 13 residues. CDR3 region: CASSRQGTEKLFF. The CDR3 bases are TGTGCCAGCAGCCGACAGGGTACTGAAAAACTGTTTTTT.

J is TRBJ1-5 and V is TRBV28; D gene unclear. In germline, CDR1 is MDHEN, CDR2 SYDVKM. The ends were cut back, 4 bases at V and 2 bases at J, with 18 bases in the middle. CDR3 length: 17 residues. As DNA, the CDR3 is TGTGCCAGCAGTTCCTTCCGTACACGCCTCGGCAATCAGCCCCAGCATTTT. Amino acid sequence: CASSSFRTRLGNQPQHF.

CDR3 sequence: CASSFGRGRQPQHF. CDR3 DNA: TGTGCCAGCAGTTTTGGCAGGGGACGCCAGCCCCAGCATTTT. V gene TRBV27 combines with J gene TRBJ1-5, with a tentative D call TRBD1 (6 bases). V lost 3 bases and J 7 bases, leaving 13 bases between the germline ends. Per germline, CDR1 MNHEY and CDR2 SMNVEV (reference sequence). The CDR3 is 14 amino acids.

The V call is TRBV5-6, the J call TRBJ2-4; D is unresolved. Germline assignment: CDR1 SGHDT and CDR2 YYEEEE. This CDR3 has 14 amino acids. V lost 0 bases to trimming and J lost 6 bases, with 10 bases between them. This chain's CDR3 is CASSLALERNIQYF. The CDR3 DNA sequence: TGTGCCAGCAGCTTGGCCTTGGAGAGAAACATTCAGTACTTC.

V is TRBV20-1 and J is TRBJ1-4, with D unresolved. V was trimmed by 5 bases and J by 7 bases, leaving 8 bases between them. There are 11 residues in the CDR3. The germline V gene has CDR1 DFQATT and CDR2 SNEGSKA (reference sequence). The CDR3 DNA is TGCAGTGCTGATCGGAGTGAAAAACTGTTTTTT. It specifies CSADRSEKLFF.

The genes are TRBV7-3 and TRBJ2-2, with unresolved D. The ends were cut back, 2 bases at V and 7 bases at J, with 11 bases in the middle. Germline V gene sequence: CDR1 SGHTA, CDR2 FQGTGA. This CDR3 contains 14 residues. The CDR3 here is CASSLGLSDGELFF. CDR3 DNA sequence: TGTGCCAGCAGCTTAGGGCTAAGTGACGGGGAGCTGTTTTTT.

The chain uses TRBV30 and TRBJ2-3, with 7 positions matching TRBD2. The CDR3 has 14 residues. V was pared by 4 bases and J by 4 bases, with 8 bases of the junction left unmatched. Germline CDR1 GTSNPN, CDR2 SVGIG (reference sequence). The CDR3 bases are TGTGCCTGGATCGCAGCGGGGAGGGCAGATACGCAGTATTTT. Protein product: CAWIAAGRADTQYF.

This rearrangement joins TRBV27 to TRBJ1-6; no clear D. The CDR3 totals 16 residues. Germline CDR1 and CDR2: MNHEY and SMNVEV (reference sequence). V was shortened by 5 bases and J by 9 bases, with 20 bases between the two germline ends. The CDR3 DNA reads as TGTGCCAGCAGTGCTTCTGGTCGCGGATATGGTTCACCCCTCCACTTT. It translates to CASSASGRGYGSPLHF.

The V call is TRBV7-2, the J call TRBJ1-1; 9 bases agree with TRBD1. In germline, CDR1 is SGHTA, CDR2 FQGNSA. The CDR3 consists of 16 residues. Trimming at V came to 4 bases and at J to 1 base, leaving 7 bases not matched to a gene. The CDR3 nucleotides read TGTGCCAGCAGCTACGGTCCGGGACAGGGGAACACTGAAGCTTTCTTT. Its protein product is CASSYGPGQGNTEAFF. Complete variable domain (other parts from reference TRBV7-2 and TRBJ1-1): GAGVSQSPSNKVTEKGKDVELRCDPISGHTALYWYRQSLGQGLEFLIYFQGNSAPDKSGLPSDRFSAERTGGSVSTLTIQRTQQEDSAVYLCASSYGPGQGNTEAFFGQGTRLTVV.

In the case of this clone: Other DNA sequences in this sample translate to the same CDR3. V is TRBV28 and J is TRBJ2-7, with TRBD1 matching over 10 bases. The CDR3 covers 15 residues. With V trimmed by 6 bases and J by 0 bases, 5 bases remained unmatched. The V gene's germline CDR1 is MDHEN and CDR2 SYDVKM. Here the CDR3 DNA reads TGTGCCAGCAGGAGGGACAGGGGATTCTCCTACGAGCAGTACTTC. The encoded protein is CASRRDRGFSYEQYF.

The gene calls are TRBV7-9 and TRBJ1-2; D unresolved. Germline V gene sequence: CDR1 SEHNR, CDR2 FQNEAQ (reference sequence). V lost 2 bases and J lost 6, with 16 bases in between. The length of the CDR3 is 15 residues. The CDR3 nucleotides are TGTGCCAGCAGCTTAAATGCTTTGGGAGTCGATGGCTACACCTTC. Translation gives CASSLNALGVDGYTF.

The CDR3 loop is CASSEWRLSDQPQHF. The CDR3 region has the DNA TGTGCCAGCAGTGAATGGAGGCTTTCGGATCAGCCCCAGCATTTT. This chain uses TRBV6-1 with TRBJ1-5, with no clear D. This CDR3 has 15 residues. Trimming stripped 2 bases from V and 5 bases from J, with 13 bases between. From germline, CDR1 is MNHNS and CDR2 SASEGT.

This chain links TRBV5-1 with TRBJ2-7, with D uncertain. Trimming cost V 0 bases and J 4 bases, with 14 bases left between them. Germline V gene data show CDR1 as SGHRS and CDR2 as YFSETQ. The length of the CDR3 is 15 residues. CDR3 nucleotides: TGCGCCAGCAGCTTGGGAGGCAGCTCCGTATACGAGCAGTACTTC. Translation gives CASSLGGSSVYEQYF.

This sequence joins TRBV19 and TRBJ2-5; 7 bases align to TRBD2. Per the germline V gene, CDR1 is LNHDA and CDR2 is SQIVND (reference sequence). The J segment lost 4 bases and the V segment lost 10 bases, leaving 18 bases of the junction unmatched. The CDR3 contains 16 residues. CDR3 amino acids: CATERVTPSGRETQYF. The CDR3, as DNA: TGTGCCACCGAACGGGTAACCCCTAGCGGCCGAGAGACCCAGTACTTC.